This is a list of T cell receptor beta chains from one sample in a study of blood T cell repertoires in COVID-19. This table comes from immunoSEQ multiplex PCR, and its TCRdb copy is limited to in-frame clones, with some not included. The data hold roughly 26,000 clones, with over 80% observed a single time. The specimen sequenced was peripheral blood. The receptors come from a human donor with active COVID-19. The donor label of this sample is uncertain. Both conserved end residues are part of each CDR3. A D gene is named only where the DNA matches it firmly. Clone size is stated in some rows and not others, as once, few, many or a class when expanded.

V	D	size	J	CDR3	DNA
TRBV19	.	.	TRBJ1-2	CASRTTGGGISSGYTF	TGTGCCAGTAGGACCACCGGGGGAGGGATATCGAGCGGCTACACCTTC
TRBV27	TRBD1	once	TRBJ2-7	CASSLWLGQEYEQYF	TGTGCCAGCAGTTTATGGTTGGGACAGGAGTACGAGCAGTACTTC
TRBV28	TRBD2	once	TRBJ2-2	CASSLVAGDFATGELFF	TGTGCCAGCAGTCTCGTAGCGGGAGATTTCGCGACCGGGGAGCTGTTTTTT
TRBV5-4	.	.	TRBJ2-3	CASSLANRLTDTQYF	TGTGCCAGCAGCTTGGCAAACCGACTTACAGATACGCAGTATTTT
TRBV7-2	TRBD2	.	TRBJ2-1	CASSPPPAGGMNEQFF	TGTGCCAGCAGCCCCCCCCCAGCGGGAGGTATGAATGAGCAGTTCTTC
TRBV11-3	.	.	TRBJ2-3	CASSLRGSTDTQYF	TGTGCCAGCAGCTTAAGGGGTAGCACAGATACGCAGTATTTT
TRBV19	.	.	TRBJ1-5	CASSAGRSGQPQHF	TGTGCCAGTAGTGCCGGTAGATCGGGTCAGCCCCAGCATTTT
TRBV6-2/TRBV6-3	TRBD2	.	TRBJ2-7	CASSRVLAGSYEQYF	TGTGCCAGCAGCCGGGTTCTAGCGGGATCCTACGAGCAGTACTTC
TRBV7-6	.	.	TRBJ2-1	CASSLGGSVGQFF	TGTGCCAGCAGCTTAGGGGGCTCGGTGGGGCAGTTCTTC
TRBV18	TRBD1	.	TRBJ1-1	CASSNQQGGTEAFF	TGTGCCAGCTCAAATCAACAGGGGGGCACTGAAGCTTTCTTT
TRBV11-2	TRBD1	.	TRBJ1-2	CASSTKSTGGTNTF	TGTGCCAGCAGCACAAAGTCGACAGGGGGAACGAACACCTTC
TRBV24-1	.	.	TRBJ2-4	CATSPCRRVAKNIQYF	TGTGCCACCAGTCCCTGTAGGAGGGTAGCCAAAAACATTCAGTACTTC
TRBV7-9	TRBD2	.	TRBJ2-5	CASRATSGGQETQYF	TGTGCCAGCAGGGCAACTAGCGGGGGCCAAGAGACCCAGTACTTC
TRBV11-2	.	.	TRBJ2-5	CASSPPIGEPYQETQYF	TGTGCCAGCAGCCCGCCCATCGGGGAGCCCTACCAAGAGACCCAGTACTTC
TRBV29-1	.	.	TRBJ2-1	CSVEDRGVSDEQFF	TGCAGCGTTGAAGATCGTGGGGTTAGCGATGAGCAGTTCTTC
TRBV6-1	.	.	TRBJ1-2	CASSERSPINYGYTF	TGTGCCAGCAGTGAACGGTCGCCGATAAACTATGGCTACACCTTC
TRBV9	.	.	TRBJ1-6	CASSVEGGPTDNSPLHF	TGTGCCAGCAGCGTAGAAGGAGGCCCCACCGATAATTCACCCCTCCACTTT
TRBV9	.	.	TRBJ2-2	CASSVSYRSSNTGELFF	TGTGCCAGCAGCGTTTCTTATCGTTCTAGCAACACCGGGGAGCTGTTTTTT